A selection of T cell receptor beta chains follows, all from one sample in a study of blood T cell repertoires in COVID-19. This table comes from immunoSEQ multiplex PCR, and its TCRdb copy is limited to in-frame clones, with some not included. The sample lists 310,000 or so clones, around 90% occurring once. The specimen was PBMCs or T cells enriched from blood (not recorded which). These receptor sequences come from a woman aged 18-29 years with acute COVID-19. Each CDR3 is given with its conserved first and last residue. The order of the fields is clone size, J gene, D gene, V gene, CDR3 DNA, CDR3 protein. D genes are given only for firm matches. The size entry is marked missing in some rows and otherwise reads once, few, many or a size class.

size: -; J: TRBJ2-2; D: -; V: TRBV6-4; DNA: TGTGCCAGCAGTGACACGGGAACCGGGGAGCTGTTTTTT; CDR3: CASSDTGTGELFF
size: -; J: TRBJ2-2; D: -; V: TRBV13; DNA: TGTGCCAGCGGGTTCGGGAGCAACACCGGGGAGCTGTTTTTT; CDR3: CASGFGSNTGELFF
size: -; J: TRBJ1-4; D: -; V: TRBV24-1; DNA: TGTGCCACCAGTGAACCCGCCCGGGGGAGTTCTAATGAAAAACTGTTTTTT; CDR3: CATSEPARGSSNEKLFF
size: once; J: TRBJ1-2; D: TRBD1; V: TRBV27; DNA: TGTGCCAGTCGACAGGGGTTCCCATCAGAGGGCTACACCTTC; CDR3: CASRQGFPSEGYTF
size: -; J: TRBJ2-3; D: -; V: TRBV20-1; DNA: TGCAGTGCCTACAGTCCGGATACGCAGTATTTT; CDR3: CSAYSPDTQYF
size: -; J: TRBJ1-3; D: -; V: TRBV2; DNA: TGTGCCAGCAACAGGCTCAAGGGCTCTGGAAACACCATATATTTT; CDR3: CASNRLKGSGNTIYF
size: -; J: TRBJ2-3; D: TRBD2; V: TRBV6-5; DNA: TGTGCCAGCAGTAGACTAGCGGGAGCAACAGATACGCAGTATTTT; CDR3: CASSRLAGATDTQYF
size: -; J: TRBJ2-1; D: -; V: TRBV7-9; DNA: TGTGCCAGCAGTAAAAAGGGCGGGGCCGACAATGAGCAGTTCTTC; CDR3: CASSKKGGADNEQFF
size: -; J: TRBJ1-1; D: TRBD1; V: TRBV29-1; DNA: TGCAGCGCCGACAGGGGCGGGTGGACTGAAGCTTTCTTT; CDR3: CSADRGGWTEAFF
size: -; J: TRBJ1-5; D: TRBD1; V: TRBV28; DNA: TGTGCCAGCAGTGTACAGGGGAAGGGTCAGCCCCAGCATTTT; CDR3: CASSVQGKGQPQHF
size: -; J: TRBJ2-7; D: TRBD2; V: TRBV30; DNA: TGTGCCTGGGGTGACGGGAGGGGGGCTTGGCAGTACTTC; CDR3: CAWGDGRGAWQYF
size: -; J: TRBJ2-1; D: TRBD1; V: TRBV10-1; DNA: TGCGCCAGCAGTGCAACGGGACAGGGGAGGAATGAGCAGTTCTTC; CDR3: CASSATGQGRNEQFF
size: -; J: TRBJ1-2; D: -; V: TRBV28; DNA: TGTGCCAGCAGTCCTCTTGTCGGTGGCTACACCTTC; CDR3: CASSPLVGGYTF
size: once; J: TRBJ2-5; D: TRBD1; V: TRBV30; DNA: TGTGCCTGGAACAGGGGCTCCGAGACCCAGTACTTC; CDR3: CAWNRGSETQYF
size: -; J: TRBJ1-5; D: TRBD1; V: TRBV10-3; DNA: TGTGCCATCAGTGTTGGGACAGGAGAAAATCAGCCCCAGCATTTT; CDR3: CAISVGTGENQPQHF
size: -; J: TRBJ2-1; D: -; V: TRBV3-1/TRBV3-2; DNA: TGTGCCAGCAGCCAAGATTGGGTCGGGAGATCCTACAATGAGCAGTTCTTC; CDR3: CASSQDWVGRSYNEQFF
size: -; J: TRBJ1-2; D: -; V: TRBV29-1; DNA: TGCAGCGTCGCAGGGGCCAGCGGCTACACCTTC; CDR3: CSVAGASGYTF
size: -; J: TRBJ2-3; D: TRBD2; V: TRBV24-1; DNA: TGTGCCACCAGTAGTTCGAAACTAGCGGGAGCTATAGATACGCAGTATTTT; CDR3: CATSSSKLAGAIDTQYF
size: -; J: TRBJ1-5; D: TRBD1; V: TRBV3-1/TRBV3-2; DNA: TGTGCCAGCATCAAACAGGGGTGGAGCAATCAGCCCCAGCATTTT; CDR3: CASIKQGWSNQPQHF
size: -; J: TRBJ1-1; D: -; V: TRBV18; DNA: TGTGCCAGCTCACCTCGACAGTTTGATACTGAAGCTTTCTTT; CDR3: CASSPRQFDTEAFF
size: -; J: TRBJ2-4; D: -; V: TRBV11-2; DNA: TGTGCCAGCAGCTTAAGACTAGATGGGGGATCGGCCAAAAACATTCAGTACTTC; CDR3: CASSLRLDGGSAKNIQYF
size: -; J: TRBJ2-1; D: TRBD2; V: TRBV7-9; DNA: TGTGCCAGCAGCTTAGCGGGGACTAGCGGCAATGAGCAGTTCTTC; CDR3: CASSLAGTSGNEQFF
size: -; J: TRBJ2-1; D: TRBD2; V: TRBV2; DNA: TGTGCCAGCAGTGAAACCTCCCTAGCGGGAGCCTACAATGAGCAGTTCTTC; CDR3: CASSETSLAGAYNEQFF
size: -; J: TRBJ1-1; D: TRBD1; V: TRBV9; DNA: TGTGCCAGCACCACCCCCGAAGGGACAGGGTCCAGAGCTTTCTTT; CDR3: CASTTPEGTGSRAFF
size: once; J: TRBJ1-4; D: -; V: TRBV5-1; DNA: TGCGCCAGCAGCTTGGTTCGCGGGGAGTGGGTTTTT; CDR3: CASSLVRGEWVF
size: -; J: TRBJ2-7; D: TRBD2; V: TRBV19; DNA: TGTGCCAGTAGTATGGTAGCGGGAGACGACGAGCAGTACTTC; CDR3: CASSMVAGDDEQYF
size: once; J: TRBJ2-7; D: TRBD1; V: TRBV27; DNA: TGTGCCAGCAGTCCTGTGACAGGGACCTCCTACGAGCAGTACTTC; CDR3: CASSPVTGTSYEQYF
size: -; J: TRBJ1-2; D: -; V: TRBV28; DNA: TGTGCCAGCAGAGAACGAGGGGGAGGCTACACCTTC; CDR3: CASRERGGGYTF
size: -; J: TRBJ2-7; D: TRBD2; V: TRBV10-3; DNA: TGTGCCAGCAAGGCGGGGGGTGGCGAGCAGTACTTC; CDR3: CASKAGGGEQYF
size: -; J: TRBJ2-2; D: -; V: TRBV9; DNA: TGTGCCAGCAGCGTCGGGGAGGTCGCCGGGGAGCTGTTTTTT; CDR3: CASSVGEVAGELFF
size: few; J: TRBJ2-7; D: -; V: TRBV10-1; DNA: TGCGCCAGCAGTGAGGGACTCACAAGCTCCTACGAGCAGTACTTC; CDR3: CASSEGLTSSYEQYF
size: -; J: TRBJ2-1; D: TRBD1; V: TRBV7-2; DNA: TGTGCCAGCAGCCCGGACAGGGGGCCATACAATGAGCAGTTCTTC; CDR3: CASSPDRGPYNEQFF
size: -; J: TRBJ1-2; D: -; V: TRBV18; DNA: TGTGCCAGCTCACTACAGGGTCGGGATGGCTACACCTTC; CDR3: CASSLQGRDGYTF